This T cell receptor (beta chain) was recovered during a study of T cell repertoires in cytomegalovirus infection. As to this clonotype: Its antigen is still unknown.

V dropped 6 bases and J dropped 5 bases, with 16 bases sitting between them. The CDR3 totals 14 residues. MiXCR, applied by TCRdb to the reads, yields one record per CDR3 protein. The data show hundreds of thousands of distinct CDR3 sequences, 30% to 35% seen once. The rearrangement uses TRBV12-3 or TRBV12-4 and TRBJ1-1; TRBD1 is a possible D gene (6 bases). This TCR derives from a human donor in good health (CMV status not recorded). Some clones in this sample may be carry-over from other donors' samples. Sequencing was performed on cultured CD8+ T cells from PBMCs, taken from culture after CMV antigen stimulation. This CDR3 reads CASSWKGGETEAFF. CDR3 bases: TGTGCCAGCAGCTGGAAGGGGGGGGAAACTGAAGCTTTCTTT.